Listed below are T cell receptor beta chains from one sample, sequenced in a study of STAT5B mutations in CD4+ large granular lymphocyte leukemia. Repertoires were generated with immunoSEQ multiplex PCR, while TCRdb's copy carries only in-frame clones and drops some. The sample lists over 25,000 clones, around 72% occurring once. Sequencing was done on a sample of CD4+ T cells from blood buffy coats. These receptors all stem from a human donor in good health. Both conserved end residues are part of each CDR3. D genes are given only for firm matches. Only part of the rows carry a size: once, few, many, or a class if the clone is expanded.

j_gene	abundance	d_gene	len	v_gene	CDR3aa	CDR3nt
TRBJ1-4	.	.	15	TRBV7-6	CASSLSGQFNEKLFF	TGTGCCAGCAGCTTGAGCGGACAGTTTAATGAAAAACTGTTTTTT
TRBJ1-1	.	.	16	TRBV7-2	CASSLLNRVINTEAFF	TGTGCCAGCAGCTTACTGAACAGGGTTATAAACACTGAAGCTTTCTTT
TRBJ1-2	few	TRBD1	15	TRBV2	CASIRRDSRNYGYTF	TGTGCCAGCATTAGAAGGGACAGTAGAAACTATGGCTACACCTTC
TRBJ2-7	.	TRBD1	15	TRBV6-5	CASSRTGGFGYEQYF	TGTGCCAGCAGCCGGACAGGGGGCTTTGGATACGAGCAGTACTTC
TRBJ1-2	.	.	14	TRBV4-1	CASSQVGRDRGYTF	TGCGCCAGCAGCCAAGTGGGCAGGGATCGTGGCTACACCTTC
TRBJ1-2	few	.	12	TRBV5-6	CASSLGGNGYTF	TGTGCCAGCAGCTTGGGAGGGAATGGCTACACCTTC
TRBJ2-3	.	.	14	TRBV19	CASSISRDTDTQYF	TGTGCCAGTAGTATTAGTCGGGACACAGATACGCAGTATTTT
TRBJ1-6	.	.	16	TRBV2	CASSVRQAGGNSPLHF	TGTGCCAGCAGTGTCAGGCAGGCCGGCGGTAATTCACCCCTCCACTTT
TRBJ1-2	.	TRBD1	15	TRBV5-4	CASSLGRGQNYGYTF	TGTGCCAGCAGCTTGGGCAGGGGGCAAAACTATGGCTACACCTTC
TRBJ2-3	.	TRBD2	16	TRBV5-4	CASSPRGGPRTDTQYF	TGTGCCAGCAGCCCCCGCGGGGGGCCCCGCACAGATACGCAGTATTTT
TRBJ1-6	.	TRBD1	16	TRBV6-5	CASSYGATGASSPLHF	TGTGCCAGCAGTTACGGGGCGACAGGGGCCAGTTCACCCCTCCACTTT
TRBJ2-7	.	.	14	TRBV11-2	CASSSGTGAYEQYF	TGTGCCAGCAGCTCCGGGACCGGCGCCTACGAGCAGTACTTC
TRBJ1-1	.	.	14	TRBV23-1	CASSHLDINTEAFF	TGCGCCAGCAGTCACCTTGACATTAACACTGAAGCTTTCTTT
TRBJ2-2	.	TRBD1	16	TRBV23-1	CASSQDRGRKTGELFF	TGCGCCAGCAGTCAGGACAGGGGGCGGAAAACCGGGGAGCTGTTTTTT
TRBJ1-5	.	.	14	TRBV18	CASSVGGSNQPQHF	TGTGCCAGCTCCGTTGGGGGTAGCAATCAGCCCCAGCATTTT
TRBJ2-5	.	.	14	TRBV19	CASSMGGGEGTQYF	TGTGCCAGTAGTATGGGTGGGGGAGAGGGGACCCAGTACTTC
TRBJ2-5	few	.	16	TRBV7-9	CASSLGVRSDQETQYF	TGTGCCAGCAGCTTAGGGGTTAGGTCAGACCAAGAGACCCAGTACTTC
TRBJ2-1	.	.	14	TRBV10-2	CASSEKLPRNEQFF	TGCGCCAGCAGTGAGAAACTCCCTAGAAATGAGCAGTTCTTC
TRBJ2-5	.	.	14	TRBV6-5	CASSYSTRQETQYF	TGTGCCAGCAGTTACTCGACCCGCCAAGAGACCCAGTACTTC
TRBJ2-1	once	TRBD2	16	TRBV6-6	CASSYSGTSGSYEQFF	TGTGCCAGCAGTTACTCCGGGACTAGCGGGTCATATGAGCAGTTCTTC
TRBJ1-1	.	.	13	TRBV5-4	CASRLAGASEAFF	TGTGCCAGCAGATTGGCAGGGGCCTCTGAAGCTTTCTTT
TRBJ1-2	few	.	12	TRBV5-6	CASSLGGYGYTF	TGTGCCAGCAGCTTGGGGGGCTATGGCTACACCTTC
TRBJ2-7	few	.	13	TRBV9	CASSVDDSYEQYF	TGTGCCAGCAGCGTAGACGACAGCTACGAGCAGTACTTC
TRBJ2-2	.	.	14	TRBV5-4	CASRPGTNTGELFF	TGTGCCAGCAGACCCGGCACGAACACCGGGGAGCTGTTTTTT
TRBJ1-5	.	.	14	TRBV6-5	CASRKTVSNQPQHF	TGTGCCAGCAGGAAGACAGTAAGCAATCAGCCCCAGCATTTT
TRBJ1-2	few	.	15	TRBV6-1	CASRMESGTDYGYTF	TGTGCCAGCAGGATGGAGTCTGGGACGGACTATGGCTACACCTTC
TRBJ1-3	.	.	12	TRBV30	CAWAPGPRTIYF	TGTGCCTGGGCCCCCGGCCCCAGGACCATATATTTT
TRBJ1-1	.	.	13	TRBV7-8	CASSFSGNTEAFF	TGTGCCAGCAGCTTTTCAGGGAACACTGAAGCTTTCTTT
TRBJ1-2	.	.	15	TRBV2	CASSIRSEGGYGYTF	TGTGCCAGCAGTATTCGGTCAGAAGGTGGCTATGGCTACACCTTC
TRBJ2-3	.	TRBD2	16	TRBV10-3	CAISRTSGGDTDTQYF	TGTGCCATCAGCCGGACTAGCGGGGGTGACACAGATACGCAGTATTTT
TRBJ2-1	.	TRBD2	14	TRBV4-3	CASSQDGSGGPVVF	TGCGCCAGCAGCCAAGATGGTAGCGGGGGCCCGGTGGTCTTC
TRBJ2-1	few	TRBD2	15	TRBV19	CASNHQRGDDNEQFF	TGTGCCAGTAATCACCAGCGGGGGGACGACAATGAGCAGTTCTTC
TRBJ1-2	.	TRBD1	16	TRBV28	CASSITGQGRGYGYTF	TGTGCCAGCAGTATAACCGGACAGGGACGGGGCTATGGCTACACCTTC
TRBJ1-4	.	.	11	TRBV7-9	CASRGGEKLFF	TGTGCCAGCAGGGGGGGTGAAAAACTGTTTTTT
TRBJ1-2	.	TRBD1	14	TRBV4-2	CASSQTGEGYGYTF	TGTGCCAGCAGCCAGACAGGGGAGGGCTATGGCTACACCTTC
TRBJ1-2	.	TRBD1	16	TRBV5-6	CASSLGSRGTGGRCTF	TGTGCCAGCAGCTTGGGATCGAGGGGGACAGGGGGCAGATGCACCTTC
TRBJ2-7	.	.	14	TRBV7-3	CASSLRGDSYEQYF	TGTGCCAGCAGCTTAAGGGGGGACTCCTACGAGCAGTACTTC
TRBJ2-2	.	.	14	TRBV30	CAWSVAAAFGELFF	TGTGCCTGGAGTGTCGCGGCAGCCTTCGGGGAGCTGTTTTTT
TRBJ2-7	.	TRBD1	15	TRBV5-1	CASSLDAGGAAEQYF	TGCGCCAGCAGCTTGGACGCAGGGGGCGCGGCCGAGCAGTACTTC
TRBJ2-2	.	.	16	TRBV10-3	CAISGDLRVGTGELFF	TGTGCCATCAGTGGGGACTTACGGGTAGGGACCGGGGAGCTGTTTTTT
TRBJ1-2	.	.	11	TRBV27	CASSGWDGYTF	TGTGCCAGCAGTGGATGGGATGGCTACACCTTC
TRBJ2-3	.	TRBD1	14	TRBV10-2	CARGTGGNSDTQYF	TGCGCCAGAGGGACAGGGGGCAATTCAGATACGCAGTATTTT
TRBJ1-2	.	.	17	TRBV21-1	CASSKRGGTLTNYGYTF	TGTGCCAGCAGCAAAAGGGGGGGGACACTTACTAACTATGGCTACACCTTC
TRBJ2-7	few	.	13	TRBV28	CASSPDPRREQYF	TGTGCCAGCAGTCCGGACCCCCGGAGAGAGCAGTACTTC
TRBJ1-6	.	TRBD1	13	TRBV10-3	CAISGTGDSPLHF	TGTGCCATCAGTGGGACAGGGGATTCACCCCTCCACTTT
TRBJ2-3	.	.	14	TRBV5-1	CASSLGDYTDTQYF	TGCGCCAGCAGTTTGGGGGATTACACAGATACGCAGTATTTT
TRBJ1-1	.	.	13	TRBV19	CASSISVNTEAFF	TGTGCCAGTAGTATTTCAGTGAACACTGAAGCTTTCTTT
TRBJ2-2	.	.	15	TRBV30	CAWGPLGASTGELFF	TGTGCCTGGGGCCCTTTGGGGGCAAGCACCGGGGAGCTGTTTTTT
TRBJ2-5	.	.	11	TRBV19	CASSSLETQYF	TGTGCCAGTAGCTCCCTGGAGACCCAGTACTTC